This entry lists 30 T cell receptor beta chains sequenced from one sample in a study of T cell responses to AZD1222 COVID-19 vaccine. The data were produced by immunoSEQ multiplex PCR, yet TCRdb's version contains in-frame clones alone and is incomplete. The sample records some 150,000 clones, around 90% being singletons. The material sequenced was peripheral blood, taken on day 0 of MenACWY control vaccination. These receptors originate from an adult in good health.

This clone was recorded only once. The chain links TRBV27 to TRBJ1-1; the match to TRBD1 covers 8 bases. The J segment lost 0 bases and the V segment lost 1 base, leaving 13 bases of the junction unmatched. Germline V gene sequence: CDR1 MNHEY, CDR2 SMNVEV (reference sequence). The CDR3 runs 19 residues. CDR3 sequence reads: CASSLFRLSGQALNTEAFF. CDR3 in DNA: TGTGCCAGCAGTTTATTCCGTCTGTCGGGACAGGCCCTGAACACTGAAGCTTTCTTT.

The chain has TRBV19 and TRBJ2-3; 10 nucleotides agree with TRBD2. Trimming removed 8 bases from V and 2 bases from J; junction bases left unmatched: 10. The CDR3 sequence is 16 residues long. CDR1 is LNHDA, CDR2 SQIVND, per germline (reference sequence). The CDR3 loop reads CASASGLADYTDTQYF. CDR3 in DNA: TGTGCCAGTGCCTCAGGACTAGCGGATTACACAGATACGCAGTATTTT.

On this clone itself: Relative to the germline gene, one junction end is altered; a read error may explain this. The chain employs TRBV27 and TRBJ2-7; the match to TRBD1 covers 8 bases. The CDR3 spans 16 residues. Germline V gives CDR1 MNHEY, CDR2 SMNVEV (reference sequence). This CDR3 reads CASSLSTGEEYYEQYF. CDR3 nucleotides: TGTGCCAGCAGTCTATCGACAGGGGAGGAATATTACGAGCAGTACTTC.

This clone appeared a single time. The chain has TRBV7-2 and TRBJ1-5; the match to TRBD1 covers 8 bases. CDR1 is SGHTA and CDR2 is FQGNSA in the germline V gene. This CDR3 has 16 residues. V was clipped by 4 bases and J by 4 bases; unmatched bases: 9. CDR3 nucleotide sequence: TGTGCCAGCAGCTCGACAGGGGTAACGGAAAATCAGCCCCAGCATTTT. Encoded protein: CASSSTGVTENQPQHF.

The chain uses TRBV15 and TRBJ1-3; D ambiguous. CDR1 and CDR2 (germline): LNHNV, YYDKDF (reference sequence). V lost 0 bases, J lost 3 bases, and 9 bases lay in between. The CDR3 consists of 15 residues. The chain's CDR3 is CATSREQSIGNTIYF. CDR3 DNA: TGTGCCACCAGCAGAGAGCAGTCCATTGGAAACACCATATATTTT.

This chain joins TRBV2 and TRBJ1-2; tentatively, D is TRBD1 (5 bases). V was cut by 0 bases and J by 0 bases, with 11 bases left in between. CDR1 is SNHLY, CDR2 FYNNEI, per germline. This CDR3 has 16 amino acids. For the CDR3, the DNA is TGTGCCAGCAGTGAAGCAGGGGCAGCACCTAACTATGGCTACACCTTC. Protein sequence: CASSEAGAAPNYGYTF.

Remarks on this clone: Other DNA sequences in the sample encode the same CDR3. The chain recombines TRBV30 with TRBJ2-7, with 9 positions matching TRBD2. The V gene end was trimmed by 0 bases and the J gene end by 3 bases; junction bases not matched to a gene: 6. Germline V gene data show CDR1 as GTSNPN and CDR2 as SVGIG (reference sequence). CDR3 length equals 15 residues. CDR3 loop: CAWSVGGTSSYEQYF. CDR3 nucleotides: TGTGCCTGGAGTGTCGGAGGGACTAGCAGCTACGAGCAGTACTTC.

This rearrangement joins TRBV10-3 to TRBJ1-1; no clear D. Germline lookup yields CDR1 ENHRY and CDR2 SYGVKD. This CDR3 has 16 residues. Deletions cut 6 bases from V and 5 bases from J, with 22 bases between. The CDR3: CAISRVLRGGRTEAFF. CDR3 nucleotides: TGTGCCATCAGCCGAGTCCTACGGGGAGGTCGGACTGAAGCTTTCTTT.

The DNA for the CDR3 is TGTGCCAGCAGCGGTACAGGCCCTGAAGCTTTCTTT. Translation: CASSGTGPEAFF. The rearrangement uses TRBV3-1 (or the pseudogene TRBV3-2) and TRBJ1-1; D is perhaps TRBD1 (5 bases). This CDR3 region has 12 residues. Germline loops: CDR1 LGHDT, CDR2 YNNKEL (reference sequence). Deletions cut 5 bases from V and 6 bases from J, with 10 bases between.

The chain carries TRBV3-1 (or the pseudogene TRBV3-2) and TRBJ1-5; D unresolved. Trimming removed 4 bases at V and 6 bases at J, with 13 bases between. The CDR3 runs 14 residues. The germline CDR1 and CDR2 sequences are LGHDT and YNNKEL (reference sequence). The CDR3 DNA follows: TGTGCCAGCAGCCCACAGTTGGGCGTTCAGCCCCAGCATTTT. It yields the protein CASSPQLGVQPQHF.

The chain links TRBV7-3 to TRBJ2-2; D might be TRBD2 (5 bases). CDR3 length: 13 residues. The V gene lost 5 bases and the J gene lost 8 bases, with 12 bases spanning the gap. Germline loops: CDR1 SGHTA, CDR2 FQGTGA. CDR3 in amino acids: CASSDLGEGELFF. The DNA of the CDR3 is TGTGCCAGCAGCGACCTCGGGGAAGGGGAGCTGTTTTTT.

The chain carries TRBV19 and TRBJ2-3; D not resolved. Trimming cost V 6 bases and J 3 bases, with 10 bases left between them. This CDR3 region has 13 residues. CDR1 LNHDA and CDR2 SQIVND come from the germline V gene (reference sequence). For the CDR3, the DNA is TGTGCCAGTAGCGACTCATCGACAGATACGCAGTATTTT. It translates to CASSDSSTDTQYF.

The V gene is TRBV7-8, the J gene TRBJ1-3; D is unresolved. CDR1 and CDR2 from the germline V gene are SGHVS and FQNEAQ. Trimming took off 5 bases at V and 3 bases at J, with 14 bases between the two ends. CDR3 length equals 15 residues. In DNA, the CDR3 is TGTGCCAGCAGCCCCGCATTGGGTTTTGGAAACACCATATATTTT. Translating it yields CASSPALGFGNTIYF. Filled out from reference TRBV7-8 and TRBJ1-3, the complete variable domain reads GAGVSQSPRYKVAKRGQDVALRCDPISGHVSLFWYQQALGQGPEFLTYFQNEAQLDKSGLPSDRFFAERPEGSVSTLKIQRTQQEDSAVYLCASSPALGFGNTIYFGEGSWLTVV.

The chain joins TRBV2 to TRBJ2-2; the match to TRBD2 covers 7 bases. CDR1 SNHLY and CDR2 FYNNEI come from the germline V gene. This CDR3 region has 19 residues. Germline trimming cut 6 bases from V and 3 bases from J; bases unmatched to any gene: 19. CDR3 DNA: TGTGCCAGCAGCCCCCCCCGCCGGGGGGAGAGAAAGGACACCGGGGAGCTGTTTTTT. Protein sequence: CASSPPRRGERKDTGELFF.

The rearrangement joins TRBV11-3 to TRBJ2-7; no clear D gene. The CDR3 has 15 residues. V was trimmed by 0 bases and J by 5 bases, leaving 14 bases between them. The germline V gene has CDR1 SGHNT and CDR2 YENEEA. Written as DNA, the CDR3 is TGTGCCAGCAGCTTAGATTCTCAGCAGATGAACGAGCAGTACTTC. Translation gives CASSLDSQQMNEQYF. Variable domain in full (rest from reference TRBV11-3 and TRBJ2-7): EAGVVQSPRYKIIEKKQPVAFWCNPISGHNTLYWYLQNLGQGPELLIRYENEEAVDDSQLPKDRFSAERLKGVDSTLKIQPAELGDSAVYLCASSLDSQQMNEQYFGPGTRLTVT.

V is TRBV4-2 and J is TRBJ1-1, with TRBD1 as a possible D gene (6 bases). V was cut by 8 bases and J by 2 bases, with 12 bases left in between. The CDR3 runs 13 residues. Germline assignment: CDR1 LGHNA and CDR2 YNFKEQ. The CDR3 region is CASSGARNTEAFF. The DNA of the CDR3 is TGTGCCAGCTCAGGGGCGCGCAACACTGAAGCTTTCTTT.

CDR3 protein: CASSLSSAEETQYF. CDR3 coding DNA: TGTGCCAGCAGCTTATCCAGCGCAGAAGAGACCCAGTACTTC. The rearrangement links TRBV13 to TRBJ2-5; D call uncertain. Germline CDR1 and CDR2: PRHDT and FYEKMQ (reference sequence). The CDR3 totals 14 residues. Trimming left V 2 bases short and J 3 bases short, with 10 bases between.

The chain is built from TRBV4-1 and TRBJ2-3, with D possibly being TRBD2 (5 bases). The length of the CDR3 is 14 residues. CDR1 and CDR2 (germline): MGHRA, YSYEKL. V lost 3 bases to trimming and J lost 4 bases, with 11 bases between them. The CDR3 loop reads CASSQELVSDTQYF. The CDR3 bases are TGCGCCAGCAGCCAGGAACTAGTCTCAGATACGCAGTATTTT.

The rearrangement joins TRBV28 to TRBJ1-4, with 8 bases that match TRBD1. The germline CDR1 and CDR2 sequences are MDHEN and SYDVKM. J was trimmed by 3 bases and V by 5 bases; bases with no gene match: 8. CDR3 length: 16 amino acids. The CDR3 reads CASSLGQERANEKLFF. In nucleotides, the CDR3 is TGTGCCAGCAGTCTGGGACAGGAGCGGGCTAATGAAAAACTGTTTTTT.

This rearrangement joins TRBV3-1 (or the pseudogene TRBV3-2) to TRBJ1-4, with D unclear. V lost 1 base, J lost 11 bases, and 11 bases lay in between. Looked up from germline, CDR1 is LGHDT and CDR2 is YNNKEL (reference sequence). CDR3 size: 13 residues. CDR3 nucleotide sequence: TGTGCCAGCAGCCAAGTCAGCCTAGGGAAACTGTTTTTT. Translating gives CASSQVSLGKLFF.

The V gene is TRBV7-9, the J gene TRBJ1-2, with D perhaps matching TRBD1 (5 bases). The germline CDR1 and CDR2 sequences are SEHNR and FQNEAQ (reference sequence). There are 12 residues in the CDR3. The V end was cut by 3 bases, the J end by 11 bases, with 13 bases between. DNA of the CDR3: TGTGCCAGCAGCTTTAGTGAATGGGGGTACACCTTC. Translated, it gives CASSFSEWGYTF.

The DNA for the CDR3 is TGCGCCAGCAGCCAATTTTTGGCGGGCAGCACAGATACGCAGTATTTT. This sequence encodes CASSQFLAGSTDTQYF. The V call is TRBV4-3, the J call TRBJ2-3; tentatively, D is TRBD2 (5 bases). The CDR3 spans 16 residues. CDR1 and CDR2 from the germline V gene are LGHNA and YSLEER. Trimming removed 2 bases at V and 0 bases at J, with 12 bases between.

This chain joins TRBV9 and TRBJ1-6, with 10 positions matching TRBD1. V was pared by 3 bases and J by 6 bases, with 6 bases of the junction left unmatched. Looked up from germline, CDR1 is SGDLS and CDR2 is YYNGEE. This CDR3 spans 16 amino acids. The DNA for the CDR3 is TGTGCCAGCAGCGCGACCTGGACAGGGGGTAATTCACCCCTCCACTTT. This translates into CASSATWTGGNSPLHF. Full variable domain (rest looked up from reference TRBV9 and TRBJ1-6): DSGVTQTPKHLITATGQRVTLRCSPRSGDLSVYWYQQSLDQGLQFLIQYYNGEERAKGNILERFSAQQFPDLHSELNLSSLELGDSALYFCASSATWTGGNSPLHFGNGTRLTVT.

CDR3 region: CASSDRGSSYNSPLHF. CDR3 bases: TGTGCCAGCTCGGACCGGGGGAGCTCCTATAATTCACCCCTCCACTTT. This chain joins TRBV18 and TRBJ1-6; possible D gene TRBD1, 5 bases. V lost 6 bases and J 0 bases, leaving 12 bases between the germline ends. This CDR3 has 16 amino acids. The germline CDR1 and CDR2 sequences are KGHSH and LQKENI.

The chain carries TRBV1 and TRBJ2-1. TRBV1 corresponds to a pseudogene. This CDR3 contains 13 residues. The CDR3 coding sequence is TGCACCAGCAGCCAAGAACCCTTCAATGAGCAGTTCTTC. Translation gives CTSSQEPFNEQFF.

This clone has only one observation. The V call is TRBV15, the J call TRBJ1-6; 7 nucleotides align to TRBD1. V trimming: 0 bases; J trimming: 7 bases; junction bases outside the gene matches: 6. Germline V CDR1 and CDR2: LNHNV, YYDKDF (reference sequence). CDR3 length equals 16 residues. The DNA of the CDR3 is TGTGCCACCAGCAGAGATGAAGGGGGCCTCAATTCACCCCTCCACTTT. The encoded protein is CATSRDEGGLNSPLHF.

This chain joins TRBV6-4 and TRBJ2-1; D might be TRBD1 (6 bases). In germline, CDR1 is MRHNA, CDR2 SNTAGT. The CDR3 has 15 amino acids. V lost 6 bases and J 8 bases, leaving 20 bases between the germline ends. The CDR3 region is CASRQAGTPLDEQFF. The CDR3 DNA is TGTGCCAGCAGACAAGCCGGGACACCCCTCGATGAGCAGTTCTTC.

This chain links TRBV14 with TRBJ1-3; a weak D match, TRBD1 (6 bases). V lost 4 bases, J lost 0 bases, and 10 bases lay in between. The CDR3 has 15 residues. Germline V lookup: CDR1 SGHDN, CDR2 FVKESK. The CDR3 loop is CASSLDSRSGNTIYF. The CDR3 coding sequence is TGTGCCAGCAGCCTGGACAGCCGCTCTGGAAACACCATATATTTT.

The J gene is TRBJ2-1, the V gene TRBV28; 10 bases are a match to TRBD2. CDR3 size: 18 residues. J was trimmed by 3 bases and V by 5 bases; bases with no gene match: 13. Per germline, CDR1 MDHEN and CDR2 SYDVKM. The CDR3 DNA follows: TGTGCCAGCAGTCCCCTTTCGTTAGCGGGAGGAAGCTACAATGAGCAGTTCTTC. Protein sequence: CASSPLSLAGGSYNEQFF.

This CDR3 reads CASSFPAPGGRTEAFF. CDR3 coding DNA: TGTGCCAGCAGTTTCCCGGCCCCGGGGGGCCGAACTGAAGCTTTCTTT. The rearrangement uses TRBV6-5 and TRBJ1-1; D is perhaps TRBD1 (6 bases). CDR1 is MNHEY and CDR2 is SVGAGI in the germline V gene. CDR3 length: 16 amino acids. With 4 bases removed from V and 5 bases from J, the gap between germline ends came to 20 bases.